This TCR beta chain is from a study of T cells in Graves' hyperthyroidism and ophthalmopathy. What was amplified from RNA transcripts were TCR beta CDR3 regions. RT-PCR in the first round (using the HTBI primer set) targeted the TCR CDR3. TCRdb re-called the multiplex PCR reads with MiXCR, one entry per CDR3 protein. The sample records approximately 410,000 distinct CDR3 sequences, roughly 13% being singletons. This CDR3 spans 14 amino acids. V gave up 1 base and J gave up 3 bases, with 12 bases separating them. Germline CDR1 SQVTM, CDR2 ANQGSEA. This clonotype was seen ten or more times. Graves' hyperthyroidism without ophthalmopathy progression within 18 months was termed stable.

The chain employs TRBV29-1 and TRBJ1-1, with a tentative D call TRBD1 (5 bases). The source of this sequence is a woman aged 18-29 years with Graves' hyperthyroidism. The specimen sequenced was blood. The CDR3 DNA sequence: TGCAGCGTTGAAGTGCAGGGAGGTGACACTGAAGCTTTCTTT. This gives the protein CSVEVQGGDTEAFF. Variable domain in full (rest from reference TRBV29-1 and TRBJ1-1): SAVISQKPSRDICQRGTSLTIQCQVDSQVTMMFWYRQQPGQSLTLIATANQGSEATYESGFVIDKFPISRPNLTFSTLTVSNMSPEDSSIYLCSVEVQGGDTEAFFGQGTRLTVV.